This T cell receptor (beta chain) was observed in a study of CXCR3-negative and CXCR3-positive naive CD8 T cells. Carrying UMI labels, the TRB cDNA libraries were prepared through 5' RACE. TCRdb re-called the 5' RACE reads; one entry per CDR3 protein, DNA not given. The sample totals 150,000 to 180,000 distinct CDR3 sequences. A note on this clonotype: What it binds is not known.

General study findings and limits: Hydrophobicity was higher for TRB CDR3s found in CXCR3-positive naive cells than in CXCR3-negative naive cells.

CDR3 length equals 13 residues. Germline loops: CDR1 SQVTM, CDR2 ANQGSEA. This TCR came from a human donor in good health. Some clones in this sample may be carry-over from other donors' samples. This chain joins TRBV29-1 and TRBJ1-1; the D call from TCRdb, TRBD1, cannot be confirmed without DNA. The sequenced material came from naive CXCR3+ CD8+ T cells from blood. Described subset: CD45RO-CCR7+CD27+CD95- naive CD8+ T cells expressing CXCR3 (TNR3+). The CDR3 here is CSVAPDTYTEAFF.